This is a list of T cell receptor beta chains from one sample in a study of a mutant IDH1 vaccine in newly diagnosed glioma. Data came from immunoSEQ multiplex PCR; TCRdb stores just in-frame clones and leaves some out. The data show tens of thousands of clones, under 80% seen once. These receptors have no identified antigens. The specimen comprised PBMCs, sampled from a glioma patient whose treatment included an IDH1 peptide vaccine. The source is a man aged 45-65 years with glioma. CDR3s include the opening cysteine and the closing phenylalanine or tryptophan. The D gene is left open where the match is weak. Clone sizes are given selectively: once, few, many, or a class where the clone is expanded.

NA	TRBV19	NA	TRBJ1-1	TGTGCCAGTAGTCATCTCCGGACAGTGAACACTGAAGCTTTCTTT	CASSHLRTVNTEAFF
NA	TRBV5-4	NA	TRBJ2-7	TGTGCCAGCAGCTTCGGAGTTCCCTCCTACGAGCAGTACTTC	CASSFGVPSYEQYF
NA	TRBV30	NA	TRBJ1-1	TGTGCCTGGAGCGAGATGAACACTGAAGCTTTCTTT	CAWSEMNTEAFF
NA	TRBV5-1	NA	TRBJ1-6	TGCGCCAGCAGCTTAAACAGTCTGAAGAATAATTCACCCCTCCACTTT	CASSLNSLKNNSPLHF
NA	TRBV7-9	NA	TRBJ1-1	TGTGCCAGCAGCTTAGGGCAGGGCACTGAAGCTTTCTTT	CASSLGQGTEAFF
NA	TRBV19	NA	TRBJ2-7	TGTGCCAGTAGTTCCGGGACGGCGTACTACGAGCAGTACTTC	CASSSGTAYYEQYF
NA	TRBV27	NA	TRBJ1-3	TGTGCCAGCAGTCCAGGATCAGGAAACACCATATATTTT	CASSPGSGNTIYF
NA	TRBV5-6	once	TRBJ1-2	TGTGCCAGCAGCTTGGTTCAGGGTAGAAAGTACACCTTC	CASSLVQGRKYTF
NA	TRBV10-3	NA	TRBJ2-3	TGTGCCATCAGTGACTCCACAGATACGCAGTATTTT	CAISDSTDTQYF
NA	TRBV9	NA	TRBJ2-1	TGTGCCAGCAGCGTAAGAGGGGGGGCTTCCAATGAGCAGTTCTTC	CASSVRGGASNEQFF
NA	TRBV6-1	NA	TRBJ1-5	TGTGCCACCTCAGGATACAGCAATCAGCCCCAGCATTTT	CATSGYSNQPQHF
NA	TRBV5-4	once	TRBJ2-6	TGTGCCAGCAGCTTGAGGGCTGCTGGGGCCAACGTCCTGACTTTC	CASSLRAAGANVLTF
NA	TRBV14	NA	TRBJ2-5	TGTGCCAGCAGCCGAGGCAGGGCAGAGACCCAGTACTTC	CASSRGRAETQYF
NA	TRBV7-9	NA	TRBJ2-1	TGTGCCAGCAGCTCTTCGAATGCGGAGTACAATGAGCAGTTCTTC	CASSSSNAEYNEQFF
NA	TRBV10-1	NA	TRBJ1-1	TGCGCCAGCAGTGAAGGACAGTCAACTGAAGCTTTCTTT	CASSEGQSTEAFF
NA	TRBV6-5	NA	TRBJ1-2	TGTGCCAGCAGTTACTCGGGCGACTATGGCTACACCTTC	CASSYSGDYGYTF
TRBD1	TRBV9	NA	TRBJ1-1	TGTGCCAGCAGCCCCCGGACAGGATGGGACACTGAAGCTTTCTTT	CASSPRTGWDTEAFF
NA	TRBV27	NA	TRBJ1-1	TGTGCCAGCAGTTTCCAGGGTAGGGGAACTGAAGCTTTCTTT	CASSFQGRGTEAFF
NA	TRBV9	NA	TRBJ2-7	TGTGCCAGCAGCGTAGGCGAGTTAATTTCCCCCTACGAGCAGTACTTC	CASSVGELISPYEQYF
NA	TRBV5-1	NA	TRBJ1-2	TGCGCCAGCAGTCCTGAAGACGGGTACGGAGGCTACACCTTC	CASSPEDGYGGYTF
NA	TRBV7-9	once	TRBJ2-7	TGTGCCAGCAGCCCCCTCCCGGGCTACGAGCAGTACTTC	CASSPLPGYEQYF
NA	TRBV12-5	NA	TRBJ1-2	TGTGCTAGTGGGCCAGTCAGGGGAGCCAGTATGGTCTACACCTTC	CASGPVRGASMVYTF
TRBD2	TRBV27	NA	TRBJ2-7	TGTGCCAGCAGTTTTTGGGCGGGGGGGAACCACGAGCAGTACTTC	CASSFWAGGNHEQYF
TRBD2	TRBV5-1	NA	TRBJ2-3	TGCGCCAGCAGCTTTAGCGGGCCCTTATCCGGGCAGTATTTT	CASSFSGPLSGQYF
TRBD1	TRBV9	NA	TRBJ2-7	TGTGCCAGCAGCGCGGGACAGGCCCACTACGAGCAGTACTTC	CASSAGQAHYEQYF
TRBD2	TRBV9	NA	TRBJ2-3	TGTGCCAGCAGCGGACTAGCGGGGGGGGACACAGATACGCAGTATTTT	CASSGLAGGDTDTQYF
NA	TRBV4-2	NA	TRBJ1-1	TGTGCCAGCAGCCAAGATAGGACAGACTACACTGAAGCTTTCTTT	CASSQDRTDYTEAFF
TRBD1	TRBV5-1	NA	TRBJ1-1	TGCGCCAGCAGCCTGGACAGGGTTGGAGCTTTCTTT	CASSLDRVGAFF
NA	TRBV6-5	once	TRBJ1-4	TGTGCCAGCCGAGAGACTACGGCTACTTATGAAAAACTGTTTTTT	CASRETTATYEKLFF
NA	TRBV29-1	once	TRBJ1-2	TGCAGCGCCGTGGCAGCGGCCCTATCCCTCTTC	CSAVAAALSLF
TRBD1	TRBV11-2	NA	TRBJ2-7	TGTGCCAGCAGCCTTGAGGGGGCCATCGCCTACGAGCAGTACTTC	CASSLEGAIAYEQYF
NA	TRBV19	NA	TRBJ2-7	TGTGCCAGTAGTATGGGTGAATACGAGCAGTACTTC	CASSMGEYEQYF
TRBD2	TRBV9	NA	TRBJ2-4	TGTGCCAGCAGCCCGAGGGAGGGGAAGCTAGCCAAAAACATTCAGTACTTC	CASSPREGKLAKNIQYF
TRBD1	TRBV6-1	NA	TRBJ1-2	TGTGCCAGCAGTGGGACAGGGCAGGGCTACACCTTC	CASSGTGQGYTF
NA	TRBV5-6	NA	TRBJ1-5	TGTGCCAGCAGCTTGGGAGAGGTGGGCAATCAGCCCCAGCATTTT	CASSLGEVGNQPQHF
NA	TRBV5-6	NA	TRBJ1-1	TGTGCCAGCAGCCCCCGGGGTCCGAATGAAGCTTTCTTT	CASSPRGPNEAFF
NA	TRBV18	NA	TRBJ1-5	TGTGCCAGCTCACCCTATGGGGAGCGGAGTACTCAGCCCCAGCATTTT	CASSPYGERSTQPQHF
NA	TRBV27	NA	TRBJ1-2	TGTGCCAGCAGGGCATTGACAGGCGTCTATGGCTACACCTTC	CASRALTGVYGYTF
NA	TRBV28	NA	TRBJ1-2	TGTGCCAGCAGTTTAATGTATGGCTACACCTTC	CASSLMYGYTF
TRBD1	TRBV18	NA	TRBJ2-4	TGTGCCAGCTCACCAGCGGGACAGGGGAGGGAGTTGGCCAAAAACATTCAGTACTTC	CASSPAGQGRELAKNIQYF
NA	TRBV29-1	NA	TRBJ2-7	TGCAGCGTTGTCAGGGACTACGAGCAGTACTTC	CSVVRDYEQYF
NA	TRBV11-2	NA	TRBJ2-7	TGTGCCAGCAGCTTAGTGAGCGAGCAGTACTTC	CASSLVSEQYF
NA	TRBV4-1	NA	TRBJ2-1	TGCGCCAGCAGCCTTACCGGGACGGGAAATGAGCAGTTCTTC	CASSLTGTGNEQFF
NA	TRBV4-2	NA	TRBJ2-6	TGTGCCAGCAGCGACAAAACCAGGTTACAAAGTCGGGCCAACGTCCTGACTTTC	CASSDKTRLQSRANVLTF
TRBD1	TRBV29-1	few	TRBJ1-1	TGCAGCCAATCAGGGGGCCGGGGCACTGAAGCTTTCTTT	CSQSGGRGTEAFF
TRBD1	TRBV29-1	NA	TRBJ2-4	TGCAGCGCCTGGGACAGGGGTCTAGCCAAAAACATTCAGTACTTC	CSAWDRGLAKNIQYF
NA	TRBV25-1	NA	TRBJ1-1	TGTGCCAGCAGTTATCAGGCGAACACTGAAGCTTTCTTT	CASSYQANTEAFF
TRBD1	TRBV5-1	NA	TRBJ1-1	TGCGCCAGCAGCTTAACAGGGGGGAACACTGAAGCTTTCTTT	CASSLTGGNTEAFF
NA	TRBV2	NA	TRBJ1-6	TGTGCCAGCAGTGGGGAGGGCTCCTATAATTCACCCCTCCACTTT	CASSGEGSYNSPLHF
NA	TRBV10-2	once	TRBJ1-5	TGCGCCAGCAGTGACGGAAGCAATCAGCCCCAGCATTTT	CASSDGSNQPQHF